The text below deals with one T cell receptor beta chain. This clone appeared once. Its antigen is currently not known. Per-base quality was not reported, and no clone a single base away is much larger than it. This specimen comes from a study of T cell responses to AZD1222 COVID-19 vaccine (dated by TCRdb to the early 2020s). The study in broad terms: AZD1222 recipients given second doses at about 4 weeks or at about 12 weeks were pooled, since spike-specific TCR depth and breadth were not found to differ between the two schedules. Enrollment into the trials was organized by age into subgroups of 18-55, 56-69 and 70-plus years, and those subgroups contained approximately 160, 26 and 62 TCR-sequenced participants, respectively. A total of just over 230 trial participants underwent TCR sequencing, of whom about 210 had received two doses of AZD1222 and roughly 26 had received two doses of the MenACWY control vaccine.

The CDR3 regions of human TCRbeta chains were subjected to immunosequencing. Per the original workflow: Repertoire TCRs were matched against a reference library of SARS-CoV-2-specific TCRs generated with the MIRA antigen-specificity platform. Breadth was defined as the fraction of unique TCRs that were SARS-CoV-2-associated, and depth was defined as the fraction of total T cells that were SARS-CoV-2-associated. Using the MIRA data, every spike-specific TCR was mapped to the spike region that the TCR reacted to and assigned to either a CD4 or a CD8 class. Log10-transformed breadth and depth values were compared by one-way ANOVA with Sidak's multiple comparisons tests. TCRdb stores this immuneACCESS table with in-frame sequences only. Part of the clones is absent; in the studies checked, under half of the shortfall reflects unresolved V genes, and no reason is known for the rest. V and J calls plus clone size are reproduced from that table; the DNA served to infer D and trimming. The sample table shows tens of thousands of clones, and about 85% are seen once. The ten most abundant clones make up 10% to 15% of the sample.

On the study overall, not on this receptor specifically: Conclusions about previously exposed vaccinees are limited, since just five to seven AZD1222 recipients were seropositive for SARS-CoV-2 at baseline. The 56-69-year group was small, and its depth increase did not reach significance, likely because of low power. Epitopes outside the regions mutated in the B.1.351 and B.1.1.7 variants were reportedly recognized by nearly half of the unique spike-specific TCRs. After two AZD1222 doses, spike-specific TCR breadth and depth were significantly higher than at day 0 and than in MenACWY recipients. The vaccine-associated CD4 TCRs covered the entire spike protein, and the dominant responses fell in regions 160-218 and 743-854. Most participants were white British and females outnumbered males, and the authors suggested that clonal diversity may have been underestimated. Because no day 14 peak-response samples were available, repertoires were characterized only after the peak T cell response.

The meaning of the sample's time point label: baseline before first vaccination. The vaccinee samples were drawn from two UK trials, COV001 and COV002, one of which was a single-blind randomized controlled phase 2/3 trial testing AZD1222 (ChAdOx1 nCoV-19) in healthy adults. For TCRbeta chain sequencing, PBMC samples from trial participants were taken at day 0 and at day 28 after the second dose. Sample: peripheral blood, taken on day 0 of AZD1222 vaccination. The TCR comes from an adult in good health.

The nucleotide sequence is TGTGCCAGCAGCTTCGCCCCGACAGCGAACTATGGCTACACCTTC. The translation is CASSFAPTANYGYTF. The chain is made from TRBV7-8 and TRBJ1-2, and perhaps TRBD1 as D gene, on 5 matching bases. Spanning cysteine to phenylalanine, the CDR3 consists of 15 amino acids. CDR3 DNA is the only sequence kept; it has 45 bases, read in frame from the first base. V and J lose 3 bases and 2 bases, and a span of 13 bases separates them. Taken from the germline V gene, the CDR1 and CDR2 loops are SGHVS and FQNEAQ.